The 20 T cell receptor beta chains given below trace back to one sample, sequenced in a study of blood T cell repertoires in COVID-19. The protocol was immunoSEQ multiplex PCR, while the TCRdb copy is restricted to in-frame clones and leaves out a portion. The table lists about 61,000 clones, about 86% of them singletons. Sequencing used peripheral blood. These receptors were collected from a human donor in a cohort sampled during active COVID-19.

This clone was seen only once. The V and J genes are TRBV7-9 and TRBJ2-2, with 7 bases matching TRBD1. Trimming cost V 2 bases and J 2 bases; bases outside gene matches: 5. Germline V gene lookup returns CDR1 SEHNR and CDR2 FQNEAQ (reference sequence). CDR3 length equals 16 residues. CDR3 sequence: CASSLSGTVNTGELFF. CDR3 sequence (DNA): TGTGCCAGCAGCTTATCGGGGACAGTCAACACCGGGGAGCTGTTTTTT. The full variable domain, rest sourced from reference TRBV7-9 and TRBJ2-2, is DTGVSQNPRHKITKRGQNVTFRCDPISEHNRLYWYRQTLGQGPEFLTYFQNEAQLEKSRLLSDRFSAERPKGSFSTLEIQRTEQGDSAMYLCASSLSGTVNTGELFFGEGSRLTVL.

The CDR3 region is CASRRGGAGKTDTQYF. The DNA of the CDR3 is TGTGCCAGCAGGCGGGGAGGGGCAGGGAAGACAGATACGCAGTATTTT. V usage is TRBV5-4 and J usage is TRBJ2-3, with 7 bases matching TRBD2. The CDR3 runs to 16 residues. CDR1 and CDR2 from the germline V gene are SGHNT and YYREEE (reference sequence). Unmatched junction bases numbered 12, after V lost 5 bases and J lost 3 bases.

A few counts support this clone. This chain uses TRBV28 with TRBJ1-2; possible D gene TRBD1, 5 bases. The V and J ends lost 5 bases and 4 bases respectively, with 8 bases between them. Germline V gene sequence: CDR1 MDHEN, CDR2 SYDVKM. The CDR3 covers 12 residues. CDR3 loop: CASSPGGYGYTF. CDR3 DNA: TGTGCCAGCAGTCCGGGGGGCTATGGCTACACCTTC.

In this sample, this clone turned up once. This chain connects TRBV5-5 to TRBJ1-2; D remains ambiguous. V lost 0 bases and J 0 bases, leaving 9 bases between the germline ends. CDR1 is SGHKS and CDR2 is YYEKEE in the germline V gene (reference sequence). The CDR3 is made up of 15 amino acids. CDR3 in DNA: TGTGCCAGCAGCTTGGCCTCTGACTCTAACTATGGCTACACCTTC. Translated: CASSLASDSNYGYTF.

The J gene is TRBJ2-2, the V gene TRBV7-6, with 9 bases identical to TRBD2. With V trimmed by 7 bases and J by 6 bases, 9 bases remained unmatched. This CDR3 comprises 15 residues. Germline CDR1 SGHVS, CDR2 FNYEAQ. CDR3 nucleotides: TGTGCCAGCAACCCGACTAGCGGAGTGTCCGGGGAGCTGTTTTTT. Translating it yields CASNPTSGVSGELFF. Combining the CDR3 with reference TRBV7-6 and TRBJ2-2 gives the whole variable domain GAGVSQSPRYKVTKRGQDVALRCDPISGHVSLYWYRQALGQGPEFLTYFNYEAQQDKSGLPNDRFSAERPEGSISTLTIQRTEQRDSAMYRCASNPTSGVSGELFFGEGSRLTVL.

For the CDR3, the DNA is TGTGCCAGCAGTCTAGACAGGGGGTTCAGCTCCTACAATGAGCAGTTCTTC. Encoded protein: CASSLDRGFSSYNEQFF. The chain employs TRBV28 and TRBJ2-1; 9 bases are shared with TRBD1. V gave up 5 bases and J gave up 0 bases; unmatched junction bases: 8. The CDR3 is 17 residues long. Germline CDR1 is MDHEN and CDR2 is SYDVKM.

The chain links TRBV29-1 to TRBJ1-1, with D perhaps matching TRBD1 (6 bases). The germline V and J ends were trimmed by 6 bases and 1 base, with 6 bases remaining between them. The germline V gene has CDR1 SQVTM and CDR2 ANQGSEA. The CDR3 loop spans 11 amino acids. The CDR3 protein is CSVDRNTEAFF. CDR3 DNA sequence: TGCAGCGTGGACAGGAACACTGAAGCTTTCTTT.

The V gene is TRBV29-1, the J gene TRBJ2-7, with a possible D match to TRBD1 (6 bases). The CDR3 covers 13 residues. Germline lookup yields CDR1 SQVTM and CDR2 ANQGSEA. Deletions cut 8 bases from V and 5 bases from J, with 19 bases between. The CDR3 protein is CSPEIGGDHEQYF. CDR3 coding DNA: TGCAGCCCCGAAATAGGGGGAGACCACGAGCAGTACTTC.

The chain recombines TRBV12-3 or TRBV12-4 with TRBJ1-2, with a tentative D call TRBD1 (5 bases). Trimming removed 8 bases from V and 4 bases from J, with 14 bases in between. The CDR3 length is 13 residues. The CDR3 nucleotides read TGTGCCAGCCTACTTAGCGGGGGCTATGGCTACACCTTC. It yields the protein CASLLSGGYGYTF.

The CDR3 nucleotides read TGTGCCTGGAGTCAGGGACTTAACACCGGGGAGCTGTTTTTT. Amino acids: CAWSQGLNTGELFF. V gene TRBV30 combines with J gene TRBJ2-2, with D tentatively TRBD2 (6 bases). From germline, CDR1 is GTSNPN and CDR2 SVGIG (reference sequence). The V end was cut by 2 bases, the J end by 2 bases, with 9 bases between. The CDR3 contains 14 residues.

The chain employs TRBV28 and TRBJ2-5; D not certain. The CDR3 has 11 residues. Deletions cut 6 bases from V and 3 bases from J, with 5 bases between. Germline loops: CDR1 MDHEN, CDR2 SYDVKM. CDR3 sequence: CASSSEETQYF. The CDR3 region has the DNA TGTGCCAGCAGCTCAGAAGAGACCCAGTACTTC.

The chain couples TRBV21-1 to TRBJ1-3. TRBV21-1 is reported as a pseudogene. The CDR3 has 13 residues. CDR3 nucleotide sequence: TGTGCCAGCAGCATGAGGGCTGGAAACACCATATATTTT. Encoded protein: CASSMRAGNTIYF.

The rearrangement joins TRBV7-9 to TRBJ2-7, with no clear D. The ends were cut back, 5 bases at V and 1 base at J, with 9 bases in the middle. CDR1 is SEHNR, CDR2 FQNEAQ, per germline (reference sequence). The CDR3 totals 13 residues. CDR3 sequence (DNA): TGTGCCAGCAGCCCCCTAGGTTCCTACGAGCAGTACTTC. It yields the protein CASSPLGSYEQYF.

The chain's CDR3 is CASREDRTDTQYF. DNA of the CDR3: TGTGCCAGCAGGGAGGACCGAACAGATACGCAGTATTTT. V gene TRBV25-1 combines with J gene TRBJ2-3; tentative D call: TRBD2 (5 bases). V lost 6 bases, J lost 3 bases, and 10 bases lay in between. The CDR3 consists of 13 residues. The germline gives CDR1 MGHDK, CDR2 SYGVNS.

The CDR3 spells CASSLIGVLNYGYTF. The CDR3 DNA sequence: TGTGCCAGCAGCCTCATCGGGGTGCTTAACTATGGCTACACCTTC. The chain employs TRBV7-3 and TRBJ1-2; D unresolved. The V gene's germline CDR1 is SGHTA and CDR2 FQGTGA. V was clipped by 5 bases and J by 1 base, with 14 bases between them. The CDR3 sequence is 15 residues long.

This CDR3 is CAWSESGRANTGELFF. CDR3 nucleotides: TGTGCCTGGAGCGAAAGCGGGAGGGCGAACACCGGGGAGCTGTTTTTT. V is TRBV30 and J is TRBJ2-2; 10 bases align to TRBD2. V lost 3 bases to trimming and J lost 0 bases; unmatched junction nucleotides: 4. Germline V CDR1 and CDR2: GTSNPN, SVGIG (reference sequence). The CDR3 has 16 amino acids.

This clone was seen only once. The chain carries TRBV19 and TRBJ2-5, with 12 nucleotides matching TRBD2. The CDR3 has 14 amino acids. Trimming removed 8 bases from V and 3 bases from J; junction bases left unmatched: 4. Germline V gene lookup returns CDR1 LNHDA and CDR2 SQIVND (reference sequence). DNA for the CDR3: TGTGCCAGTGGGACTAGCGGGTCAAAAGAGACCCAGTACTTC. This gives the protein CASGTSGSKETQYF.

The genes are TRBV7-2 and TRBJ2-1, with 14 bases that match TRBD2. The V segment lost 1 base and the J segment 8 bases; nucleotides outside the gene matches: 4. This CDR3 has 16 residues. Per germline, CDR1 SGHTA and CDR2 FQGNSA. The CDR3 DNA follows: TGTGCCAGCAGCTTAGTAGGGACTAGCGGGAGCTATGAGCAGTTCTTC. Amino acids: CASSLVGTSGSYEQFF.

The chain carries TRBV5-1 and TRBJ1-1; D uncertain. V shed 0 bases and J shed 1 base, with 7 bases lying between them. From germline, CDR1 is SGHRS and CDR2 YFSETQ. The CDR3 totals 14 residues. CDR3 nucleotides: TGCGCCAGCAGCTTGGCACTACCGAACACTGAAGCTTTCTTT. Protein sequence: CASSLALPNTEAFF.

Within the sample, this clone is medium-sized. The gene calls are TRBV28 and TRBJ1-3, with 8 bases identical to TRBD1. This CDR3 spans 16 amino acids. The trim removed 8 bases at V and 2 bases at J, leaving 11 bases unmatched. Germline V gene lookup returns CDR1 MDHEN and CDR2 SYDVKM. CDR3 in amino acids: CASSPRQGSPGNTIYF. The DNA for the CDR3 is TGTGCCAGCTCCCCCAGACAGGGGTCTCCTGGAAACACCATATATTTT. The complete variable domain, with remaining parts taken from reference TRBV28 and TRBJ1-3, reads DVKVTQSSRYLVKRTGEKVFLECVQDMDHENMFWYRQDPGLGLRLIYFSYDVKMKEKGDIPEGYSVSREKKERFSLILESASTNQTSMYLCASSPRQGSPGNTIYFGEGSWLTVV.